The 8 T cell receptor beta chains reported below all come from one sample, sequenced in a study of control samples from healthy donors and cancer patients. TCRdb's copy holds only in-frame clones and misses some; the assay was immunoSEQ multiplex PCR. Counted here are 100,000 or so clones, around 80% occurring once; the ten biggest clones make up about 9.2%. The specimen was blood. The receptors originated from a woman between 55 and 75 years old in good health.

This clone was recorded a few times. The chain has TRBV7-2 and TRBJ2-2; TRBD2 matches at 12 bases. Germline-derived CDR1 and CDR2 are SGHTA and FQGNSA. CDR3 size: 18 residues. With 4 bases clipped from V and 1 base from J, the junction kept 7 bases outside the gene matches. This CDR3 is CASSSALGLAGNTGELFF. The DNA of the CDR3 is TGTGCCAGCAGCTCGGCCTTGGGACTAGCGGGGAACACCGGGGAGCTGTTTTTT.

The CDR3 DNA is TGTGCCAGCTCACCCGGGACAGGGGGGAATCAGCCCCAGCATTTT. This codes for CASSPGTGGNQPQHF. The J gene is TRBJ1-5, the V gene TRBV18; 11 nucleotides align to TRBD1. The V gene's germline CDR1 is KGHSH and CDR2 LQKENI. Unmatched junction bases numbered 2, after V lost 3 bases and J lost 4 bases. This CDR3 has 15 amino acids.

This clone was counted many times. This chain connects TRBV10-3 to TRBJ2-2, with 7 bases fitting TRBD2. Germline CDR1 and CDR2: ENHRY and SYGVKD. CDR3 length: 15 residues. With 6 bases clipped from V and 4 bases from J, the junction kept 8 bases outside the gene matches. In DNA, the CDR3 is TGTGCCATCAGGCCCCCTAGCGGTTCCACCGGGGAGCTGTTTTTT. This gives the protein CAIRPPSGSTGELFF.

DNA of the CDR3: TGTGCCAGCAGTTTTTATGGTCAGGAGACCCAGTACTTC. The encoded protein is CASSFYGQETQYF. The chain carries TRBV12-3 or TRBV12-4 and TRBJ2-5; D remains ambiguous. The CDR3 covers 13 residues. The V end was cut by 3 bases, the J end by 5 bases, with 10 bases between.

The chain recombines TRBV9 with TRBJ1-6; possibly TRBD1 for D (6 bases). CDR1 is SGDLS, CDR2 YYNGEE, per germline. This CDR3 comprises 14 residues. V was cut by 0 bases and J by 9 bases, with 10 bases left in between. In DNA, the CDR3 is TGTGCCAGCAGCGTAGGCCCACAGGGTTCACCCCTCCACTTT. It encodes CASSVGPQGSPLHF. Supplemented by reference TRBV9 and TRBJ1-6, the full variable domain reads DSGVTQTPKHLITATGQRVTLRCSPRSGDLSVYWYQQSLDQGLQFLIQYYNGEERAKGNILERFSAQQFPDLHSELNLSSLELGDSALYFCASSVGPQGSPLHFGNGTRLTVT.

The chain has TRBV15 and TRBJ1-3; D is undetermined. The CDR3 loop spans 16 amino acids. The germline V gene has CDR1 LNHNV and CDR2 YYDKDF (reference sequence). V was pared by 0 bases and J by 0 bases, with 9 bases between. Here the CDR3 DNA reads TGTGCCACCAGCAGAGATTCGCCAAACTCTGGAAACACCATATATTTT. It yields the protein CATSRDSPNSGNTIYF.

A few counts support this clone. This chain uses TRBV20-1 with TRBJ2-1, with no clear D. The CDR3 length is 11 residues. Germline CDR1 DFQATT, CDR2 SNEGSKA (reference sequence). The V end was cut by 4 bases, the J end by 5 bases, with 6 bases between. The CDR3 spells CSATRNNEQFF. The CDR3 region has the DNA TGCAGTGCTACCAGGAACAATGAGCAGTTCTTC.

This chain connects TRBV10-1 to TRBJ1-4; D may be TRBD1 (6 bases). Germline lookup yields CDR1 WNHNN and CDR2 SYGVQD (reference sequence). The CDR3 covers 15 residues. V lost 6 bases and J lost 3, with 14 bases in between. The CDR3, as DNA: TGCGCCAGCAGCGCAAACAGGGCGTCTAATGAAAAACTGTTTTTT. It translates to CASSANRASNEKLFF.